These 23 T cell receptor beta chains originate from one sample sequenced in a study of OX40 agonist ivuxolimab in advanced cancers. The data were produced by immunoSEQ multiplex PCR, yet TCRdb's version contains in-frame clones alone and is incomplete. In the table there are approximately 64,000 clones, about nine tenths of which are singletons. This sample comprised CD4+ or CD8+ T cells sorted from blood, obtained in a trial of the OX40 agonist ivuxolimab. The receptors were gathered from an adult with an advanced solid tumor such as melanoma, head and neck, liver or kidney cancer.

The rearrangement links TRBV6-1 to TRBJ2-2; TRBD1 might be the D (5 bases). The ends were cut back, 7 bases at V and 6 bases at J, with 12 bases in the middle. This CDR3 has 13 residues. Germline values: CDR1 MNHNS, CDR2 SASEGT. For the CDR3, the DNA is TGTGCCAGCACTGGTCAGGGCGCCGGGGAGCTGTTTTTT. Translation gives CASTGQGAGELFF.

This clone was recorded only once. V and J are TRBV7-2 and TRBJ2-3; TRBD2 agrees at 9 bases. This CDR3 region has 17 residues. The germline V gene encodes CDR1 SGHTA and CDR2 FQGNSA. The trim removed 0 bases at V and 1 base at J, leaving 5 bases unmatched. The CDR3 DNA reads TGTGCCAGCAGCTTAGCTAGGCTAGCGGGGCGCACAGATACGCAGTATTTT. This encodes CASSLARLAGRTDTQYF.

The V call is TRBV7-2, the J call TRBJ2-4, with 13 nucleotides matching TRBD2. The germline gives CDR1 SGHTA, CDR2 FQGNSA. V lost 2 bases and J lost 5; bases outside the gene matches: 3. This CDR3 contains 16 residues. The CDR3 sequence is CASSLTSGGAQNIQYF. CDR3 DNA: TGTGCCAGCAGCTTAACTAGCGGGGGGGCCCAAAACATTCAGTACTTC.

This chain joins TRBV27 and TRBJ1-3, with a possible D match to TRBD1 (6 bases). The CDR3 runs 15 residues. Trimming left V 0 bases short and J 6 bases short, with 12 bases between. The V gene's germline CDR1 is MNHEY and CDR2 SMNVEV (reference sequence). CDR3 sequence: CASSLSYREENTIYF. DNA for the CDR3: TGTGCCAGCAGTTTATCATACAGGGAGGAAAACACCATATATTTT.

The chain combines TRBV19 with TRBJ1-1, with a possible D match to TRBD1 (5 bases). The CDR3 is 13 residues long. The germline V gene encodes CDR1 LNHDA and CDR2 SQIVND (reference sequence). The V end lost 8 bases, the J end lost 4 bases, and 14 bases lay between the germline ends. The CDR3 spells CASGGRRGTEAFF. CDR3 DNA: TGTGCCAGTGGGGGACGGAGAGGCACTGAAGCTTTCTTT.

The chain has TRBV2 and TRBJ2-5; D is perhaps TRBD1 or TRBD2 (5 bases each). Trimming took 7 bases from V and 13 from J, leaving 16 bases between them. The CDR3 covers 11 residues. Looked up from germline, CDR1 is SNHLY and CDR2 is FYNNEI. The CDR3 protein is CASTGTRPLYF. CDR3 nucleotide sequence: TGTGCCAGCACAGGGACGCGGCCACTGTACTTC.

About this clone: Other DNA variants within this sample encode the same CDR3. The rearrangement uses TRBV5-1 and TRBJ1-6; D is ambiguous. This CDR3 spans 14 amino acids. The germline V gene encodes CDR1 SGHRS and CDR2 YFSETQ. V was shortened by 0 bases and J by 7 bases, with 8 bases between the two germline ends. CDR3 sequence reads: CASSLEGRNSPLHF. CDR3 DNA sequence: TGCGCCAGCAGCTTGGAAGGAAGGAATTCACCCCTCCACTTT.

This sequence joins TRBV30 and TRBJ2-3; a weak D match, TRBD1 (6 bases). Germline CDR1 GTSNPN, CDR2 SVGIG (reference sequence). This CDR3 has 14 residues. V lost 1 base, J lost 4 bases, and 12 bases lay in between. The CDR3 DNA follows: TGTGCCTGGAGTGACGGCAGGGGCCCAGATACGCAGTATTTT. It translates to CAWSDGRGPDTQYF. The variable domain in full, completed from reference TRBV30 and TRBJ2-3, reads SQTIHQWPATLVQPVGSPLSLECTVEGTSNPNLYWYRQAAGRGLQLLFYSVGIGQISSEVPQNLSASRPQDRQFILSSKKLLLSDSGFYLCAWSDGRGPDTQYFGPGTRLTVL.

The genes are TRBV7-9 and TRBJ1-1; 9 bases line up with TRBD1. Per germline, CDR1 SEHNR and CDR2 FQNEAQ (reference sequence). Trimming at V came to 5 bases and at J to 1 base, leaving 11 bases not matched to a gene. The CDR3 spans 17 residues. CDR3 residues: CASSHGLRDRENTEAFF. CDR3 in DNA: TGTGCCAGCAGCCACGGGCTTAGGGACAGGGAGAACACTGAAGCTTTCTTT.

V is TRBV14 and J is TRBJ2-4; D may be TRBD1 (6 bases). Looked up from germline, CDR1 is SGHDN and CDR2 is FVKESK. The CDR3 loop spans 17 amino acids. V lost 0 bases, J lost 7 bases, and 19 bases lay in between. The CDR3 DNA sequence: TGTGCCAGCAGCCAAGATTCATTTGGGACACTCGTCAACATTCAGTACTTC. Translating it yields CASSQDSFGTLVNIQYF.

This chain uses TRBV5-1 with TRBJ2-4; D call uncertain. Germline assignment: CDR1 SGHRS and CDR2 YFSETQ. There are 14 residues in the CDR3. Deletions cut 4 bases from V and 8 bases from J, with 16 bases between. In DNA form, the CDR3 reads TGCGCCAGCAGCCTCTCGAATAGTGAAGACATTCAGTACTTC. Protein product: CASSLSNSEDIQYF.

The DNA for the CDR3 is TGTGCCACCAGCAGAGAGGGGGCGTCCCCTGAAGCTTTCTTT. Its translation: CATSREGASPEAFF. J is TRBJ1-1 and V is TRBV15; D possibly corresponds to TRBD1 (6 bases). Trimming cost V 0 bases and J 6 bases, with 11 bases left between them. Germline values: CDR1 LNHNV, CDR2 YYDKDF (reference sequence). The CDR3 has 14 amino acids.

As DNA, the CDR3 is TGTGCCAGCAGGGACGGAGTGCACACCGATACGCAGTATTTT. It is translated as CASRDGVHTDTQYF. The chain couples TRBV28 to TRBJ2-3; no clear D. The CDR3 spans 14 residues. Germline CDR1 reads MDHEN; CDR2 reads SYDVKM. The V end was cut by 6 bases, the J end by 6 bases, with 16 bases between. Full variable domain (outside the CDR3, taken from reference TRBV28 and TRBJ2-3): DVKVTQSSRYLVKRTGEKVFLECVQDMDHENMFWYRQDPGLGLRLIYFSYDVKMKEKGDIPEGYSVSREKKERFSLILESASTNQTSMYLCASRDGVHTDTQYFGPGTRLTVL.

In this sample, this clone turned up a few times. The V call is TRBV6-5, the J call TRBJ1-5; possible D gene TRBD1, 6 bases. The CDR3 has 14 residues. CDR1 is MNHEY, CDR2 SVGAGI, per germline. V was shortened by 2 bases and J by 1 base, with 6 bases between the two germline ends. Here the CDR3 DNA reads TGTGCCAGCAGTTACGGACAGAGCAATCAGCCCCAGCATTTT. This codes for CASSYGQSNQPQHF.

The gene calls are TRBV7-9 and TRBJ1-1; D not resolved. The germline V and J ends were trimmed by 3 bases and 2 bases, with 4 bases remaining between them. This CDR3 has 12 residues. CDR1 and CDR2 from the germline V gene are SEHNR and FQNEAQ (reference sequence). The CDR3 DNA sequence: TGTGCCAGCAGCTTTGTTAACACTGAAGCTTTCTTT. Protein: CASSFVNTEAFF.

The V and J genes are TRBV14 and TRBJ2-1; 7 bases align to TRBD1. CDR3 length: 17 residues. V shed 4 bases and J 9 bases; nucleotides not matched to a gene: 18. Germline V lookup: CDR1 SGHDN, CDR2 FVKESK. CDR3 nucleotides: TGTGCCAGCAGCCCTACACGACAGGGATTACTATGGGTTGAGCAGTTCTTC. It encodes CASSPTRQGLLWVEQFF.

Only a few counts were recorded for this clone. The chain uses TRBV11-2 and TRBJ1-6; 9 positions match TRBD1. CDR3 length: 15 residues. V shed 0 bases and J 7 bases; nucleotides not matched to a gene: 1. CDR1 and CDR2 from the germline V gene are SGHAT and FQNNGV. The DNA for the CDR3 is TGTGCCAGCAGCTTAGAGACAGGGGGAAATTCACCCCTCCACTTT. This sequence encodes CASSLETGGNSPLHF.

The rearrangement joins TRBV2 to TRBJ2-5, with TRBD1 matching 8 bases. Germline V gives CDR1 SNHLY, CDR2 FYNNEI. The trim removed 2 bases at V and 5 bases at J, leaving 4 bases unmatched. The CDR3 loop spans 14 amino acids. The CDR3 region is CASSEFRGLETQYF. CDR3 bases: TGTGCCAGCAGTGAATTCAGGGGGCTGGAGACCCAGTACTTC.

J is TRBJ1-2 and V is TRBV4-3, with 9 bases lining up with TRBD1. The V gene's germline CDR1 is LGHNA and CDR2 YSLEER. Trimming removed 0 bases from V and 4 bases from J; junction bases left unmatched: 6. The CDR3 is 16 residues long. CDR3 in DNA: TGCGCCAGCAGCCAAGATGGGGACAGGGAGATCTATGGCTACACCTTC. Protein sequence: CASSQDGDREIYGYTF.

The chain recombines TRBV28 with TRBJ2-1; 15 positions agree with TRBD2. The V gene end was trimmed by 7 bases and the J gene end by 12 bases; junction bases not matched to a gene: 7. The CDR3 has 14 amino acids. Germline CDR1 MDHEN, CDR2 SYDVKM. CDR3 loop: CASTLGLAGGLQFF. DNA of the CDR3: TGTGCCAGCACCCTGGGACTAGCGGGGGGCCTGCAGTTCTTC.

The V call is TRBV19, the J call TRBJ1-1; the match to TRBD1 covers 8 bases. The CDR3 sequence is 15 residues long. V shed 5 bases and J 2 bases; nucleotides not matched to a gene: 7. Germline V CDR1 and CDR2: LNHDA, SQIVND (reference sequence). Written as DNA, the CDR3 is TGTGCCAGTAGTCCGCAACAGGGGGTTAACACTGAAGCTTTCTTT. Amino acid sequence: CASSPQQGVNTEAFF.

CDR3 sequence (DNA): TGTGCCAGCAGCGCAACAGAGAGCTCCTATAATTCACCCCTCCACTTT. Protein: CASSATESSYNSPLHF. The chain uses TRBV13 and TRBJ1-6, with unresolved D. This CDR3 comprises 16 residues. The germline V gene has CDR1 PRHDT and CDR2 FYEKMQ (reference sequence). The germline V and J ends were trimmed by 5 bases and 0 bases, with 11 bases remaining between them.

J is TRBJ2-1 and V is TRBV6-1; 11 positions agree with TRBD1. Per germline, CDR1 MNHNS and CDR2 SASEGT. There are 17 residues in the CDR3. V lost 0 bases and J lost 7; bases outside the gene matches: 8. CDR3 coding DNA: TGTGCCAGCAGTGAAGCAGGGGACAGGGGGTGGCTAAATGAGCAGTTCTTC. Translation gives CASSEAGDRGWLNEQFF.